The source of this T cell receptor beta chain is a study of blood T cell repertoires in COVID-19. Study in general: The samples span acute and convalescent COVID-19 from the United States, Italy and Spain. Nucleic acid was either cDNA or gDNA, and it came from T cells, B-cell-depleted T cells, or PBMCs.

Methods used by the authors: Cell counts per sample came from amplifying reference gene primers. The data were produced by immunoSEQ multiplex PCR, yet TCRdb's version contains in-frame clones alone and is incomplete. V and J calls and clone size are those listed in that table; D and trimming were worked out from the DNA. The sample yields about 220,000 clones, 84% seen once. The CDR3 runs to 13 residues. Germline CDR1 KGHSH, CDR2 LQKENI. The V and J ends lost 10 bases and 2 bases respectively, with 13 bases between them. The receptor's source is a woman aged 55-75 years with acute or convalescent COVID-19. The chain employs TRBV18 and TRBJ2-3; D is undetermined. The specimen sequenced was peripheral blood. As DNA, the CDR3 is TGTGCCACCCTAGAGGCCCTCACAGATACGCAGTATTTT. Translation: CATLEALTDTQYF.